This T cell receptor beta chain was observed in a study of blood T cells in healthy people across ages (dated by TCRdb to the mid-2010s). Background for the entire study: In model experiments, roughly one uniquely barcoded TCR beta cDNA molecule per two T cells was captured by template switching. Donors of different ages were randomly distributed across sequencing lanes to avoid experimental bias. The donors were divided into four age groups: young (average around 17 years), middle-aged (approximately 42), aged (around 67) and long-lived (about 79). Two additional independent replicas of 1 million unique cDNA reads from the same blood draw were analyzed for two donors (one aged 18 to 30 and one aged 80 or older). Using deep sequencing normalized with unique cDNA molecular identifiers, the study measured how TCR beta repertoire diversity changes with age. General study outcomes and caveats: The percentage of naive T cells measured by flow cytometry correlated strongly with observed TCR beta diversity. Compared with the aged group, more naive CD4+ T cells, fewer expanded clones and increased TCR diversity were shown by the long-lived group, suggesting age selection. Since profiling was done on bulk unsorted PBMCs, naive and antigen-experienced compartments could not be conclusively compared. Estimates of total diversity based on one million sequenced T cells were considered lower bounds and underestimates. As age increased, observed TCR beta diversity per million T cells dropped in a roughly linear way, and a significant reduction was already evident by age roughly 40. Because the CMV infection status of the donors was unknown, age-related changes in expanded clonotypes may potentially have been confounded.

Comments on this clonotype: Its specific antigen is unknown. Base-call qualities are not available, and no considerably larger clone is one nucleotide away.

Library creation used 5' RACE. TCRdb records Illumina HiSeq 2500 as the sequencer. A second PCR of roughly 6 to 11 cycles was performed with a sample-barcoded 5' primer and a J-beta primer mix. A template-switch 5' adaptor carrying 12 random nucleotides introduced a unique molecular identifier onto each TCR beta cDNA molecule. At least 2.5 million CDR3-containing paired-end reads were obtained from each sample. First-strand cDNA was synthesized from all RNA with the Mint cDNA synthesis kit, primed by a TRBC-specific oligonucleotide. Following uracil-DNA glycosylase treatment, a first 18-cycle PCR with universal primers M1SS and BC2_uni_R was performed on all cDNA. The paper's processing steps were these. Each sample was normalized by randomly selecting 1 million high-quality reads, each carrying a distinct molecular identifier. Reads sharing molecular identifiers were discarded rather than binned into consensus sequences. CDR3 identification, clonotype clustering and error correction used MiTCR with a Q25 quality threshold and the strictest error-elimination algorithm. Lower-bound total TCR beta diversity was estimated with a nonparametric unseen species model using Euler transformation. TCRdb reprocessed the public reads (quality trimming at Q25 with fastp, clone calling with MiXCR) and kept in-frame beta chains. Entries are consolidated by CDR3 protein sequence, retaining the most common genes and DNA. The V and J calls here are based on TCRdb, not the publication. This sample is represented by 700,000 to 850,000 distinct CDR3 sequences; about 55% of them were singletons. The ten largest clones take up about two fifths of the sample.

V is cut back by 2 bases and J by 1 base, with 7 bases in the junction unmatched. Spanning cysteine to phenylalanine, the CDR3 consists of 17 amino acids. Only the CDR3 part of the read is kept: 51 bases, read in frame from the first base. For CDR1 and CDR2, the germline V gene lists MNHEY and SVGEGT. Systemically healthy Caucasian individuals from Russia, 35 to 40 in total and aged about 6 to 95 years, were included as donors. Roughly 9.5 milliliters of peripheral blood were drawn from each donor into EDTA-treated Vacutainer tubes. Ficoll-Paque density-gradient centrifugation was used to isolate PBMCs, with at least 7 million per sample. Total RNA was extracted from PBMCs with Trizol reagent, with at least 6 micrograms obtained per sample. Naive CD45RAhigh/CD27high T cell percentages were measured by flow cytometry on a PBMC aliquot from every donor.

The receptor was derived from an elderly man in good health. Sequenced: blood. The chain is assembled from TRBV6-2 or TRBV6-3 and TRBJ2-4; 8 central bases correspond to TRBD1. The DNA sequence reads TGTGCCAGCAGTTACGCCGGACAGGGTCCCGCCAAAAACATTCAGTACTTC. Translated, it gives CASSYAGQGPAKNIQYF.